Listed below are T cell receptor beta chains from one sample, sequenced in a study of spatial heterogeneity in lung cancer. TCRdb re-analysed the 5' RACE reads in MiXCR, keeping a single row per CDR3 protein. Among a few thousand distinct CDR3 sequences listed, around a sixth were seen once. This material consisted of lung tumor tissue, taken at surgery. Every receptor here comes from a male donor with early-stage non-small cell lung cancer. Each CDR3 is given with its conserved first and last residue. D genes are given only for firm matches. Not all rows give a size; the values are once, few, many and, for expanded clones, a class.

TRBV24-1,-,TRBJ2-2,-,TGTGCCACCAGTGCCCCGAGACTAGGCACCGGGGAGCTGTTTTTT,CATSAPRLGTGELFF
TRBV14,-,TRBJ1-1,medium-sized,TGTGCCAGCAAGGGTTCGGGACGGACTGAAGCTTTCTTT,CASKGSGRTEAFF
TRBV2,TRBD2,TRBJ2-3,medium-sized,TGTGCCAGCATTCATCGAACTAGCGGGAGGAGGCCCCAGGCCGATACGCAGTATTTT,CASIHRTSGRRPQADTQYF
TRBV10-3,TRBD1,TRBJ2-7,-,TGTGCCATCAGTGAGTCCGAGGGACAGGGTTACTACGAGCAGTACTTC,CAISESEGQGYYEQYF
TRBV14,-,TRBJ2-1,medium-sized,TGTGCCAGCAGCCAAGGATATGAGCAGTTCTTC,CASSQGYEQFF
TRBV24-1,-,TRBJ2-3,medium-sized,TGTGCCACCAGTGAGGGAGATACGCAGTATTTT,CATSEGDTQYF
TRBV19,-,TRBJ2-7,medium-sized,TGTGCCAGTAGTTCCGGGACATCGACCTACGAGCAGTACTTC,CASSSGTSTYEQYF
TRBV6-5,-,TRBJ2-7,medium-sized,TGTGCCAGCAGTTACTGGGACGGAGGCTCCTACGAGCAGTACTTC,CASSYWDGGSYEQYF
TRBV20-1,-,TRBJ2-1,once,TGCAGTGCTAGAGGCTCGCGGGTTTCCTACAATGAGCAGTTCTTC,CSARGSRVSYNEQFF
TRBV7-9,-,TRBJ1-2,medium-sized,TGTGCCAGCAGCTTAGTGGAGGGCCTGCATGGCTACACCTTC,CASSLVEGLHGYTF
TRBV6-5,-,TRBJ1-2,-,TGTGCCAGCAGCCGCCTCCGGGGTAGCTATGGCTACACCTTC,CASSRLRGSYGYTF
TRBV20-1,-,TRBJ2-2,medium-sized,TGCAGTGCTAGAGACCGGGGCAGGGGCCTCCCGATGAACACCGGGGAGCTGTTTTTT,CSARDRGRGLPMNTGELFF
TRBV12-3/TRBV12-4,-,TRBJ1-2,large,TGTGCCAGCAGTTCTAGATTTTCCTATGGCTACACCTTC,CASSSRFSYGYTF
TRBV6-2/TRBV6-3,-,TRBJ1-5,medium-sized,TGTGCCAGCAGTTTTTTGGGCAGAGAGCAGCCCCAGCATTTT,CASSFLGREQPQHF
TRBV29-1,TRBD1,TRBJ2-5,medium-sized,TGCAGCGTTGAAGTGGACAGGGGGCAAGAGACCCAGTACTTC,CSVEVDRGQETQYF
TRBV6-2/TRBV6-3,-,TRBJ2-1,medium-sized,TGTGCCAGCAGATTCGGTCAGGGGATATACAATGAGCAGTTCTTC,CASRFGQGIYNEQFF
TRBV19,TRBD1,TRBJ2-7,-,TGTGCCAGTTCTGCGGGACAGGGGATCTACGAGCAGTACTTC,CASSAGQGIYEQYF
TRBV6-6,-,TRBJ2-1,medium-sized,TGTGCCAGCAGTTACGATCCAGGAAGAAATGAGCAGTTCTTC,CASSYDPGRNEQFF
TRBV6-2/TRBV6-3,-,TRBJ2-1,large,TGTGCCAGCAGCGGGAGTCTCTCCTACAATGAGCAGTTCTTC,CASSGSLSYNEQFF
TRBV7-9,TRBD2,TRBJ2-2,many,TGTGCCAGCAGCTCTACTAGCGGGAGTGCGACCGGGGAGCTGTTTTTT,CASSSTSGSATGELFF
TRBV2,TRBD2,TRBJ2-7,medium-sized,TGTGCCAGCAGTGCGGGGGGGGCGTGGCCTGTTTTC,CASSAGGAWPVF
TRBV20-1,-,TRBJ1-5,large,TGCAGTGCGTCACGGGGAGGATTTACGGTCTGGGATCAGCCCCAGCATTTT,CSASRGGFTVWDQPQHF
TRBV10-3,-,TRBJ2-7,few,TGTGCCATCAGTGAGTCCCGGGGAACCTACGAGCAGTACTTC,CAISESRGTYEQYF
TRBV15,-,TRBJ2-7,-,TGTGTCACCAGCAGAGAGCAGGGCGCACCGTACGAGCAGTACTTC,CVTSREQGAPYEQYF
TRBV5-1,TRBD2,TRBJ2-3,-,TGCGCCACTCGCGGGAGGGCCACAGATACGCAGTATTTT,CATRGRATDTQYF
TRBV20-1,-,TRBJ2-6,medium-sized,TGCAGTGCTAGAGGCTTTTTCGGGATTACATCTGGGGCCAACGTCCTGACTTTC,CSARGFFGITSGANVLTF
TRBV18,-,TRBJ2-2,medium-sized,TGTGCCAGCTCCCCCGCCGGGGAGCTGTTTTTT,CASSPAGELFF
TRBV30,-,TRBJ1-2,-,TGTGCCTGGAATTACAGAATCTATGGCTACACCTTC,CAWNYRIYGYTF